These 30 T cell receptor beta chains were all obtained from the same sample, sequenced in a study of T-cell memory formation after mild COVID-19. MiXCR, run by TCRdb on the 5' RACE reads, gives a single entry per CDR3 protein. Among 450,000 to 650,000 distinct CDR3 sequences listed, 20% to 25% were seen once. Sequencing was done on a sample of PBMCs or a T cell subset sorted from them (not recorded which). These receptor sequences come from an adult woman who had mild COVID-19 (a few samples of this study predate the infection). Cell type and time point are not known.

The chain links TRBV10-3 to TRBJ2-3, with a possible D match to TRBD2 (5 bases). CDR3 length: 12 residues. Trimming removed 2 bases at V and 7 bases at J, with 7 bases between. The germline V gene encodes CDR1 ENHRY and CDR2 SYGVKD. CDR3 amino acids: CAISEREHTQYF. CDR3 DNA: TGTGCCATCAGTGAGAGGGAGCATACGCAGTATTTT.

The chain joins TRBV6-6 to TRBJ2-3; D possibly corresponds to TRBD2 (5 bases). Germline CDR1 is MNHNY and CDR2 is SVGAGI (reference sequence). CDR3 size: 14 residues. V dropped 10 bases and J dropped 2 bases, with 16 bases sitting between them. The CDR3 loop reads CATTGLLVTDTQYF. The CDR3 bases are TGTGCCACCACGGGGTTACTAGTCACAGATACGCAGTATTTT.

This clonotype was seen only a few times. The chain uses TRBV5-6 and TRBJ1-1; D is unresolved. This CDR3 has 13 amino acids. The V gene's germline CDR1 is SGHDT and CDR2 YYEEEE. The V and J ends lost 2 bases and 1 base respectively, with 6 bases between them. CDR3: CASSFIQNTEAFF. As DNA, the CDR3 is TGTGCCAGCAGCTTTATACAGAACACTGAAGCTTTCTTT.

The chain uses TRBV4-2 and TRBJ1-1; TRBD1 aligns across 7 bases. V lost 0 bases to trimming and J lost 1 base; unmatched junction nucleotides: 2. The CDR3 loop spans 15 amino acids. Germline lookup yields CDR1 LGHNA and CDR2 YNFKEQ. The CDR3 is CASSQDNRGNTEAFF. For the CDR3, the DNA is TGTGCCAGCAGCCAAGATAACAGGGGGAACACTGAAGCTTTCTTT.

This CDR3 reads CASSLQGQAYEQYF. In DNA, the CDR3 is TGTGCCAGCAGTTTGCAGGGACAGGCCTACGAGCAGTACTTC. J is TRBJ2-7 and V is TRBV12-3 or TRBV12-4; 8 bases map to TRBD1. The J segment lost 2 bases and the V segment lost 3 bases, leaving 3 bases of the junction unmatched. The CDR3 loop spans 14 amino acids.

This clonotype was found a few times. CDR3 sequence (DNA): TGTGCCAGCAGCAAAGAGAAAGACAGCCACAATGAGCAGTTCTTC. Translating it yields CASSKEKDSHNEQFF. V and J are TRBV21-1 and TRBJ2-1; the listed D gene, TRBD1, was not tested against the DNA. TRBV21-1 is termed a pseudogene. The CDR3 is 15 residues long.

The gene calls are TRBV6-5 and TRBJ1-5; weak D call: TRBD1 (5 bases). Germline CDR1 MNHEY, CDR2 SVGAGI. Trimming left V 2 bases short and J 0 bases short, with 11 bases between. The CDR3 runs to 16 residues. CDR3 sequence (DNA): TGTGCCAGCAGTTACCGAGGGGCGCGTAGCAATCAGCCCCAGCATTTT. As protein: CASSYRGARSNQPQHF.

The rearrangement links TRBV7-9 to TRBJ1-2; the D gene is possibly TRBD1 (6 bases). CDR1 is SEHNR, CDR2 FQNEAQ, per germline (reference sequence). V gave up 3 bases and J gave up 3 bases, with 17 bases separating them. This CDR3 has 16 residues. The DNA for the CDR3 is TGTGCCAGCAGCTTCGATACAGGGTCCCTTCACTATGGCTACACCTTC. Amino acids: CASSFDTGSLHYGYTF.

The CDR3 nucleotides read TGTGCCAGCAGCTCCTCACAGGGGTATGGCTACACCTTC. Amino acid sequence: CASSSSQGYGYTF. The V gene is TRBV5-4, the J gene TRBJ1-2; TRBD1 aligns across 7 bases. J was trimmed by 5 bases and V by 3 bases; bases with no gene match: 4. Germline CDR1 and CDR2: SGHNT and YYREEE (reference sequence). This CDR3 has 13 amino acids.

This clonotype showed up just a few times. This chain connects TRBV20-1 to TRBJ1-1; 11 bases are a match to TRBD1. Per the germline V gene, CDR1 is DFQATT and CDR2 is SNEGSKA (reference sequence). Losses at the gene ends were 0 bases for V and 5 bases for J; bases not matched to a gene: 5. The CDR3 totals 15 residues. The DNA of the CDR3 is TGCAGTGCTAGAGATCCGGGACAGGGGGGGACTGAAGCTTTCTTT. Amino acids: CSARDPGQGGTEAFF.

The chain combines TRBV20-1 with TRBJ1-1; a possible D gene is TRBD1 (6 bases). In germline, CDR1 is DFQATT, CDR2 SNEGSKA (reference sequence). The CDR3 is made up of 16 amino acids. Trimming took off 5 bases at V and 3 bases at J, with 22 bases between the two ends. CDR3 nucleotides: TGCAGTGCTCCTAGCGATCAGGGGTTGAGGGACACTGAAGCTTTCTTT. Its protein is CSAPSDQGLRDTEAFF.

The sample holds a few counts of this clonotype. CDR3 region: CASSLVSGDYSNQPQHF. CDR3 DNA sequence: TGTGCCAGCAGCTTAGTCTCGGGCGATTATAGCAATCAGCCCCAGCATTTT. This sequence joins TRBV7-2 and TRBJ1-5; D gene unclear. CDR1 SGHTA and CDR2 FQGNSA come from the germline V gene. The CDR3 loop spans 17 amino acids. V lost 1 base to trimming and J lost 0 bases, with 13 bases between them.

The chain couples TRBV12-3 or TRBV12-4 to TRBJ2-1, with a weak D call TRBD2 (5 bases). This CDR3 is built from 15 residues. V lost 1 base to trimming and J lost 6 bases, with 13 bases between them. CDR3 bases: TGTGCCAGCAGTTTAGGGCGGGCGCCCGGCAATGAGCAGTTCTTC. As protein: CASSLGRAPGNEQFF.

The rearrangement joins TRBV4-3 to TRBJ1-3; a weak D match, TRBD1 (5 bases). This CDR3 spans 15 amino acids. The germline V gene encodes CDR1 LGHNA and CDR2 YSLEER. Trimming cost V 3 bases and J 0 bases, with 9 bases left between them. In DNA form, the CDR3 reads TGCGCCAGCAGCCAGTCCGGGGGCTCTGGAAACACCATATATTTT. Translated: CASSQSGGSGNTIYF.

Many counts were recorded for this clonotype. The V gene is TRBV7-6, the J gene TRBJ2-3, with D tentatively TRBD2 (6 bases). Germline V gene sequence: CDR1 SGHVS, CDR2 FNYEAQ. V was trimmed by 5 bases and J by 3 bases, leaving 15 bases between them. CDR3 size: 15 residues. In DNA, the CDR3 is TGTGCCAGCAGCCCGGGCGGGGCAGGAACAGATACGCAGTATTTT. Residues: CASSPGGAGTDTQYF.

At least ten counts were recorded for this clonotype. CDR3 residues: CASSHAGDTQYF. In DNA form, the CDR3 reads TGTGCCAGCAGCCACGCGGGAGATACGCAGTATTTT. The J gene is TRBJ2-3, the V gene TRBV7-9, with D possibly matching TRBD2 (5 bases). Trimming cost V 5 bases and J 5 bases, with 8 bases left between them. Germline V gene sequence: CDR1 SEHNR, CDR2 FQNEAQ (reference sequence). The CDR3 is made up of 12 amino acids.

The chain has TRBV7-9 and TRBJ2-1; 13 nucleotides agree with TRBD2. The CDR3 length is 17 residues. CDR1 is SEHNR, CDR2 FQNEAQ, per germline (reference sequence). V was pared by 4 bases and J by 7 bases, with 10 bases of the junction left unmatched. CDR3: CASSWGLAGPFPNEQFF. The CDR3 DNA reads as TGTGCCAGCAGCTGGGGACTAGCGGGACCATTTCCTAATGAGCAGTTCTTC.

This clonotype was found a few times. V and J are TRBV27 and TRBJ2-3; 8 bases map to TRBD1. Trimming removed 4 bases from V and 5 bases from J; junction bases left unmatched: 5. Germline V gene lookup returns CDR1 MNHEY and CDR2 SMNVEV (reference sequence). The CDR3 runs 14 residues. The CDR3 is CASSYQGAGDTQYF. The CDR3 bases are TGTGCCAGCAGTTATCAGGGGGCGGGAGATACGCAGTATTTT.

The chain uses TRBV5-6 and TRBJ2-5; D call uncertain. Per the germline V gene, CDR1 is SGHDT and CDR2 is YYEEEE. Trimming stripped 0 bases from V and 7 bases from J, with 10 bases between. The CDR3 totals 13 residues. The CDR3, as DNA: TGTGCCAGCAGCTTGGGGGCCTTGGGGACCCAGTACTTC. Protein product: CASSLGALGTQYF.

This chain uses TRBV30 with TRBJ2-7; 7 bases fit TRBD2. With 8 bases clipped from V and 6 bases from J, the junction kept 7 bases outside the gene matches. Germline V CDR1 and CDR2: GTSNPN, SVGIG (reference sequence). The CDR3 is 11 amino acids. The CDR3 coding sequence is TGTGCCGGCGGGAGAGTTTCCGAGCAGTACTTC. Amino acid sequence: CAGGRVSEQYF.

There are a few counts of this clonotype. The gene calls are TRBV11-3 and TRBJ1-4, with D unresolved. Germline CDR1 reads SGHNT; CDR2 reads YENEEA. The V gene lost 4 bases and the J gene lost 7 bases, with 16 bases spanning the gap. The CDR3 covers 15 residues. CDR3 bases: TGTGCCAGCAGCTCTCCGACCGCTGAAAGTGAAAAACTGTTTTTT. It translates to CASSSPTAESEKLFF.

The chain couples TRBV2 to TRBJ2-5, with TRBD1 matching over 9 bases. Germline V gene lookup returns CDR1 SNHLY and CDR2 FYNNEI. Unmatched junction bases numbered 10, after V lost 6 bases and J lost 5 bases. This CDR3 region has 15 residues. CDR3 sequence: CASSDRDRVRETQYF. The CDR3 DNA is TGTGCCAGCAGCGACCGGGACAGGGTCAGGGAGACCCAGTACTTC.

The table lists this clonotype with many counts. The rearrangement joins TRBV3-1 to TRBJ1-2; D gene ambiguous. The germline V gene has CDR1 LGHDT and CDR2 YNNKEL (reference sequence). The length of the CDR3 is 12 residues. The germline V and J ends were trimmed by 0 bases and 8 bases, with 7 bases remaining between them. The CDR3 DNA reads TGTGCCAGCAGCCAAGATCTGCGGGGCTACACCTTC. Translated: CASSQDLRGYTF.

The chain is built from TRBV3-1 and TRBJ2-1; the D gene is possibly TRBD2 (6 bases). This CDR3 is 15 amino acids long. V shed 0 bases and J shed 10 bases, with 16 bases lying between them. Looked up from germline, CDR1 is LGHDT and CDR2 is YNNKEL (reference sequence). CDR3 in DNA: TGTGCCAGCAGCCAAGACGCGGGGATAGCTCGAGAGCAGTTCTTC. Protein: CASSQDAGIAREQFF.

This clonotype was observed a handful of times. This sequence joins TRBV12-3 or TRBV12-4 and TRBJ1-1; weak D call: TRBD1 (6 bases). The germline V and J ends were trimmed by 5 bases and 7 bases, with 11 bases remaining between them. The CDR3 is 12 amino acids. The DNA for the CDR3 is TGTGCCAGCAGTCTGGGGGCTAGTGAAGCTTTCTTT. Amino acid sequence: CASSLGASEAFF.

This clonotype was counted only a few times. The chain couples TRBV2 to TRBJ2-5; D gene uncertain. The germline V gene encodes CDR1 SNHLY and CDR2 FYNNEI. The CDR3 has 10 amino acids. The V end was cut by 7 bases, the J end by 5 bases, with 5 bases between. CDR3 DNA: TGTGCCAGCAAAAGGGAGACCCAGTACTTC. Amino acids: CASKRETQYF.

CDR3 DNA: TGTGCCAGCAGCCATAGGGGCTCTTTGGTGGGGAATGAGCAGTTCTTC. It encodes CASSHRGSLVGNEQFF. This chain uses TRBV14 with TRBJ2-1; possibly TRBD1 for D (5 bases). The V and J ends lost 3 bases and 7 bases respectively, with 19 bases between them. CDR1 is SGHDN, CDR2 FVKESK, per germline. The CDR3 extends over 16 amino acids.

The rearrangement links TRBV7-9 to TRBJ2-5; 10 bases agree with TRBD1. The V gene's germline CDR1 is SEHNR and CDR2 FQNEAQ (reference sequence). The V segment lost 5 bases and the J segment 3 bases; nucleotides outside the gene matches: 9. The CDR3 consists of 16 residues. CDR3 amino acids: CASSLSDGTGEETQYF. The CDR3, as DNA: TGTGCCAGCAGCCTCTCTGACGGGACAGGGGAAGAGACCCAGTACTTC.

Here the CDR3 DNA reads TGTGCCAGCAGTTTGAATCCGACAGTCCAAGAGACCCAGTACTTC. Amino acid sequence: CASSLNPTVQETQYF. The chain links TRBV12-3 or TRBV12-4 to TRBJ2-5, with a possible D match to TRBD1 (5 bases). The CDR3 is made up of 15 amino acids. The V and J ends lost 3 bases and 1 base respectively, with 12 bases between them.

The gene calls are TRBV11-3 and TRBJ2-1; TRBD2 matches 7 bases. The CDR3 loop spans 18 amino acids. With V trimmed by 1 base and J by 4 bases, 13 bases remained unmatched. Germline V gene lookup returns CDR1 SGHNT and CDR2 YENEEA. CDR3 DNA: TGTGCCAGCAGCTTAGGTGAGCCAGGACTAGGGCTATACAATGAGCAGTTCTTC. Its translation is CASSLGEPGLGLYNEQFF.